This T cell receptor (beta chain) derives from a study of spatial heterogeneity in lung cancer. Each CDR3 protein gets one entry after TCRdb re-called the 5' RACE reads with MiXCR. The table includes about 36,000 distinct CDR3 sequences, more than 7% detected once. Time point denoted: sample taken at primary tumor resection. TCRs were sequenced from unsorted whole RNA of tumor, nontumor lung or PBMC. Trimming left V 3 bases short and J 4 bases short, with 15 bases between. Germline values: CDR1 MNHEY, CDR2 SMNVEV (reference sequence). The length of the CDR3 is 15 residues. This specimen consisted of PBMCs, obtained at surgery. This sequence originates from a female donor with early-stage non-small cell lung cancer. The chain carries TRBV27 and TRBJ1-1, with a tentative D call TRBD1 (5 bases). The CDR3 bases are TGTGCCAGCAGTTTTAGGGTAGGGAGGGGCACTGAAGCTTTCTTT. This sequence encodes CASSFRVGRGTEAFF.